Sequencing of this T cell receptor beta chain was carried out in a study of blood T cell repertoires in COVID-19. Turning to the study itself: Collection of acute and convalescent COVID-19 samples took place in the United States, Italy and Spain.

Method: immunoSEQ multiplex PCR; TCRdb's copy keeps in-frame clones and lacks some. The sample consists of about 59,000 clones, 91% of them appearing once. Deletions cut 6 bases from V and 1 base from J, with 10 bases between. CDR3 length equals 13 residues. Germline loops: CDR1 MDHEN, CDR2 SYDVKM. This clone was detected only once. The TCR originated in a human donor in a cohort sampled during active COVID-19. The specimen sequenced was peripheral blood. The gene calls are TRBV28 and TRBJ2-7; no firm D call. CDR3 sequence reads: CASRPTNSYEQYF. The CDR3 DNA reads TGTGCCAGCAGACCGACAAATTCCTACGAGCAGTACTTC.